Reported below is one T cell receptor beta chain. Its antigen remains unidentified. Base qualities are missing; no much larger clone stands one base away. The sample is drawn from a study of T cell responses to AZD1222 COVID-19 vaccine (dated by TCRdb to about 2021). About the full investigation: A total of 230 or so trial participants underwent TCR sequencing, of whom about 210 received two doses of AZD1222 and about 25 received two doses of the MenACWY control vaccine. Trial participants were enrolled into age subgroups of 18-55, 56-69 and 70-plus years, which contained 148, 28 and 57 TCR-sequenced participants, respectively.

From its cysteine to its phenylalanine, the CDR3 spans 15 amino acids. Here the CDR3 DNA is all that survives: 45 bases in frame from base 1. CDR1 and CDR2 (LNHNV, YYDKDF) derive from the germline V gene (reference sequence). Trimming at the junction amounts to 4 bases on V and 8 bases on J, and the germline ends lie 17 bases apart. What the time point label conveys for this sample: about 28 days (+/-7) after the second vaccine dose. AZD1222 recipients given second doses at about 4 weeks or at about 12 weeks were pooled, since spike-specific TCR depth and breadth were not found to differ between the two schedules. The vaccinee samples were drawn from two UK trials, COV001 and COV002, one of which was a single-blind randomized controlled phase 2/3 trial testing AZD1222 (ChAdOx1 nCoV-19) in healthy adults. Trial participant PBMC samples were collected at day 0 and day 28 after the second dose for TCRbeta chain sequencing.

General study outcomes and caveats: Participants were mostly white British, with more females than males. The authors suggested clonal diversity may have been underestimated. After two AZD1222 doses, both the breadth and the depth of spike-specific TCRs were significantly higher than at day 0 and than in MenACWY recipients. In the small 56-69-year group, the increase in depth fell short of significance, most likely because of low power. Epitopes outside the regions mutated in the B.1.351 and B.1.1.7 variants were reportedly recognized by nearly half of the unique spike-specific TCRs. Because no samples from the day 14 peak response were available, repertoires could be characterized only after the peak T cell response. Vaccine-associated CD4 TCRs spanned the whole spike protein, with dominant responses in regions 160-218 and 743-854. Conclusions about previously exposed vaccinees are limited, since just a handful of AZD1222 recipients were seropositive for SARS-CoV-2 at baseline.

The CDR3 regions of human TCRbeta chains were analyzed by immunosequencing. As for how the authors treated the data: TCRs in the repertoires were compared against a reference library of SARS-CoV-2-specific TCRs that had been generated with the MIRA antigen-specificity platform. Breadth meant the fraction of unique TCRs that were SARS-CoV-2-associated, whereas depth meant the fraction of total T cells that were SARS-CoV-2-associated. Each spike-specific TCR was assigned to its reactive spike region and to a CD4 or CD8 class using the MIRA data. Log10-transformed breadth and depth values were compared by one-way ANOVA with Sidak's multiple comparisons tests. TCRdb obtained this table from immuneACCESS and retained in-frame rearrangements with V and J assigned. These tables miss some clones; where compared with another copy, unresolved V genes account for less than half of the shortfall, and the remainder is unexplained. V and J calls and clone size come straight from that table; D and trimming were deduced from the DNA. For this sample the table gives 110,000 to 150,000 clones, of which just over 90% were detected only once. The biggest ten clones account for less than 2% of the sample.

The specimen was peripheral blood, collected 28 days after the second AZD1222 dose. The source of this sequence is an adult who received the AZD1222 COVID-19 vaccine. The chain is assembled from TRBV15 and TRBJ1-4; the D region possibly corresponds to TRBD1 (6 bases align). The DNA sequence is given as TGTGCCACCAGCATAGCGCAGGGGTCGGGCGAAAAACTGTTTTTT. This yields the protein CATSIAQGSGEKLFF. With the portions outside the CDR3 filled from the reference TRBV15 and TRBJ1-4 genes, the complete variable region becomes DAMVIQNPRYQVTQFGKPVTLSCSQTLNHNVMYWYQQKSSQAPKLLFHYYDKDFNNEADTPDNFQSRRPNTSFCFLDIRSPGLGDTAMYLCATSIAQGSGEKLFFGSGTQLSVL.